This T cell receptor beta chain was observed in a study of T-cell reconstitution after alpha-beta-depleted transplantation in children. General study results and limits: Recipient T cells and thymic progenitors that survived were the source of the high TCRbeta diversity seen at day 60 in some patients.

Preparing the TCRbeta library involved the use of unique molecular identifiers. In TCRdb, the PCR reads were re-called with MiXCR into one record per CDR3 protein. The repertoire holds under 20,000 distinct CDR3 sequences, under 15% seen once, with about a third in the top ten. This clonotype occurred many times. The antigen is undetermined. There are 14 residues in the CDR3. Trimming removed 1 base from V and 7 bases from J; junction bases left unmatched: 0. Specimen: PBMCs, mostly from graft donor cells, collected 60 days after TCRalphabeta/CD19-depleted stem cell transplant. The rearrangement uses TRBV12-3 or TRBV12-4 and TRBJ2-1, with 11 bases fitting TRBD2. The receptor comes from a female patient aged 2-9 years who had a stem cell transplant for congenital amegakaryocytic thrombocytopenia, so the T cells may come from the graft donor. This CDR3 reads CASSLGTSGNEQFF. The CDR3 coding sequence is TGTGCCAGCAGTTTAGGGACTAGCGGGAATGAGCAGTTCTTC.